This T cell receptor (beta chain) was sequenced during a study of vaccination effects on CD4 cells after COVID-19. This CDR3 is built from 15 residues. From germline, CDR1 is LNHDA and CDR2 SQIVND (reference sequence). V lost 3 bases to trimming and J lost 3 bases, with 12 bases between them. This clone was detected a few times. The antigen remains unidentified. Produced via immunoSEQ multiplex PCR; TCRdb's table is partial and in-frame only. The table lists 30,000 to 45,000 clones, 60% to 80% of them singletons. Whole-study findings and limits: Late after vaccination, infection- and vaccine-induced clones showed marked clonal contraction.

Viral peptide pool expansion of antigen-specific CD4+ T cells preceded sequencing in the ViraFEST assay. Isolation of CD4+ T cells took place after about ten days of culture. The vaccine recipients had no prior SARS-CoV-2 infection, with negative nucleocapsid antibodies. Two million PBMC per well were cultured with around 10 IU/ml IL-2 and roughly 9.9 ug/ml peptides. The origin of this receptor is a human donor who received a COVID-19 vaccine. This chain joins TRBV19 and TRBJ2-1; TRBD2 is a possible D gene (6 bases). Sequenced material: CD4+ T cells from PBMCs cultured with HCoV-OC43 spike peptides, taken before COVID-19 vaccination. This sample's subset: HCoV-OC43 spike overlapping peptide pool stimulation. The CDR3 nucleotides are TGTGCCAGTAGTATGGTGGCGGGGTTCTACAATGAGCAGTTCTTC. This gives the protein CASSMVAGFYNEQFF. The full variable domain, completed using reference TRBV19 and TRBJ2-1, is DGGITQSPKYLFRKEGQNVTLSCEQNLNHDAMYWYRQDPGQGLRLIYYSQIVNDFQKGDIAEGYSVSREKKESFPLTVTSAQKNPTAFYLCASSMVAGFYNEQFFGPGTRLTVL.